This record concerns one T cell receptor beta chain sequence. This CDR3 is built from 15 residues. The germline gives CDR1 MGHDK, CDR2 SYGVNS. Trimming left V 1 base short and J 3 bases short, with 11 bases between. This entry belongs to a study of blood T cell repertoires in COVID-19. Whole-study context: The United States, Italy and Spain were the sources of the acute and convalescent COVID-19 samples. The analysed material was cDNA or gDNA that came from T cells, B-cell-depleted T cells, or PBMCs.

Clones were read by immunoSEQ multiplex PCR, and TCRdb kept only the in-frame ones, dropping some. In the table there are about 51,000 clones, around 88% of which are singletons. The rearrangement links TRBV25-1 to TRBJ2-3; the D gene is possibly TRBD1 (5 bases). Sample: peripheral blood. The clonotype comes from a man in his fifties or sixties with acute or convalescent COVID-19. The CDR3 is CASSESSRETDTQYF. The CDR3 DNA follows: TGTGCCAGCAGTGAATCAAGCAGGGAAACAGATACGCAGTATTTT.